The clone carrying this T cell receptor (beta chain) has a single count. The sample belongs to a study of cytomegalovirus exposure and HLA in healthy donors. Amplification used 60 Vbeta primers and 13 Jbeta primers. Sequencing used immunoSEQ multiplex PCR; TCRdb keeps in-frame clones, though not all of them. The data show 150,000 to 200,000 clones, almost 80% seen once. J was trimmed by 3 bases and V by 4 bases; bases with no gene match: 6. From germline, CDR1 is MNHNS and CDR2 SASEGT. The CDR3 runs to 15 residues. The J gene is TRBJ2-7, the V gene TRBV6-1; 10 nucleotides align to TRBD1. The sample comprised PBMCs. The TCR sequence derives from a woman between 45 and 60 years old in good health and CMV-seropositive. CDR3 nucleotides: TGTGCCAGCAGTGCCCTGGACAGGGGGAGCTACGAGCAGTACTTC. Translating gives CASSALDRGSYEQYF.